A single sample is the source of the 23 T cell receptor beta chains below, sequenced in a study of spatial heterogeneity in lung cancer. A single record per CDR3 protein comes from TCRdb applying MiXCR to the 5' RACE reads. The sample has 110,000 or so distinct CDR3 sequences; about a tenth are singletons. The time point denotes: blood at routine non-recurrence follow-up after resection. The sequences come from PBMCs, collected at follow-up. The receptor source for this set is a female donor with early-stage non-small cell lung cancer.

This sequence joins TRBV5-1 and TRBJ1-1; possibly TRBD1 for D (5 bases). The CDR3 is 16 amino acids. V was pared by 5 bases and J by 4 bases, with 21 bases between. Germline loops: CDR1 SGHRS, CDR2 YFSETQ. CDR3 coding DNA: TGCGCCAGCAGTTATACAACAGCGGGGGGAGGCACTGAAGCTTTCTTT. It encodes CASSYTTAGGGTEAFF.

This clonotype came up a few times. The rearrangement uses TRBV20-1 and TRBJ2-2, with TRBD1 identical over 8 bases. V lost 0 bases to trimming and J lost 5 bases; unmatched junction nucleotides: 14. From germline, CDR1 is DFQATT and CDR2 SNEGSKA (reference sequence). There are 18 residues in the CDR3. CDR3 in DNA: TGCAGTGCTAGAGATTGGGAAGGCAGGGGGCTTTGGACCGGGGAGCTGTTTTTT. Its translation: CSARDWEGRGLWTGELFF.

As for this clonotype: This sequence may be a read error, since a much larger clone differs from it by one base. The rearrangement joins TRBV5-1 to TRBJ2-3, with D hard to call. Germline lookup yields CDR1 SGHRS and CDR2 YFSETQ. The CDR3 spans 13 residues. The CDR3 DNA is TGCGCCAACAGCACCTACTTCACAGATACGCAGTATTTT. Translated: CANSTYFTDTQYF.

This clonotype was recorded many times. The chain links TRBV29-1 to TRBJ1-1, with a possible D match to TRBD1 (6 bases). CDR3 length equals 16 residues. Germline-derived CDR1 and CDR2 are SQVTM and ANQGSEA. Trimming stripped 0 bases from V and 6 bases from J, with 20 bases between. The CDR3 loop reads CSVEDLHPNRVPEAFF. CDR3 in DNA: TGCAGCGTTGAAGATTTACACCCCAACAGGGTCCCTGAAGCTTTCTTT. The entire variable domain, with the rest obtained from reference TRBV29-1 and TRBJ1-1, is as follows: SAVISQKPSRDICQRGTSLTIQCQVDSQVTMMFWYRQQPGQSLTLIATANQGSEATYESGFVIDKFPISRPNLTFSTLTVSNMSPEDSSIYLCSVEDLHPNRVPEAFFGQGTRLTVV.

For the CDR3, the DNA is TGTGCCAGCAGTCCCTCAATAACGGCCACAGATACGCAGTATTTT. Protein sequence: CASSPSITATDTQYF. The gene calls are TRBV27 and TRBJ2-3; D is uncertain. The CDR3 length is 15 residues. Trimming left V 5 bases short and J 2 bases short, with 14 bases between. Germline CDR1 MNHEY, CDR2 SMNVEV (reference sequence).

The sample holds many counts of this clonotype. CDR3 region: CASSLHAGGTEAFF. The CDR3 nucleotides are TGTGCCAGCAGTCTCCACGCCGGGGGGACTGAAGCTTTCTTT. The chain uses TRBV12-3 or TRBV12-4 and TRBJ1-1; a possible D gene is TRBD1 (5 bases). Trimming cost V 5 bases and J 5 bases, with 15 bases left between them. The CDR3 is 14 residues long.

This clonotype was observed at least ten times. This chain connects TRBV20-1 to TRBJ2-1; weak D call: TRBD2 (5 bases). The CDR3 sequence is 16 residues long. Per the germline V gene, CDR1 is DFQATT and CDR2 is SNEGSKA (reference sequence). V lost 0 bases, J lost 6 bases, and 18 bases lay in between. CDR3 protein: CSARDGPRRRGNEQFF. In DNA, the CDR3 is TGCAGTGCTAGAGATGGACCACGGCGACGGGGCAATGAGCAGTTCTTC.

The chain uses TRBV18 and TRBJ2-1; D possibly matches TRBD1 or TRBD2 (5 bases each). CDR1 is KGHSH, CDR2 LQKENI, per germline. V lost 5 bases to trimming and J lost 0 bases, with 8 bases between them. The CDR3 has 14 amino acids. The CDR3: CASSGGNSYNEQFF. The CDR3 nucleotides read TGTGCCAGCTCAGGGGGAAACTCCTACAATGAGCAGTTCTTC.

Turning to this clonotype: Germline and junction disagree at one end, which may indicate a read error. The J gene is TRBJ2-2, the V gene TRBV14; D is unresolved. This CDR3 spans 14 amino acids. Germline V lookup: CDR1 SGHDN, CDR2 FVKESK. CDR3 amino acids: CASRQDVNTGELFF. The CDR3 DNA reads TGTGCCAGCCGCCAAGATGTGAACACCGGGGAGCTGTTTTTT.

V and J are TRBV19 and TRBJ1-4; D gene ambiguous. V lost 6 bases and J 8 bases, leaving 22 bases between the germline ends. This CDR3 is built from 16 residues. Germline V gene data show CDR1 as LNHDA and CDR2 as SQIVND (reference sequence). The CDR3 loop is CASRNPGEVVEEKLFF. The CDR3 DNA reads TGTGCCAGTAGGAACCCGGGCGAGGTGGTGGAAGAAAAACTGTTTTTT.

This clonotype turned up a few times. The chain is built from TRBV27 and TRBJ2-1, with D perhaps matching TRBD2 (5 bases). The V end lost 5 bases, the J end lost 7 bases, and 21 bases lay between the germline ends. CDR1 and CDR2 from the germline V gene are MNHEY and SMNVEV (reference sequence). The CDR3 is 16 amino acids. As DNA, the CDR3 is TGTGCCAGCAGTCAACTAGTTAGCCTCTTTGCGAATGAGCAGTTCTTC. Translated, it gives CASSQLVSLFANEQFF.

This clonotype was counted a few times. The J gene is TRBJ2-2, the V gene TRBV2; 7 nucleotides line up with TRBD1. V was clipped by 2 bases and J by 6 bases; unmatched bases: 0. The CDR3 contains 13 residues. CDR1 is SNHLY and CDR2 is FYNNEI in the germline V gene. The CDR3 DNA sequence: TGTGCCAGCAGTGAACAGGGGGCCGGGGAGCTGTTTTTT. It yields the protein CASSEQGAGELFF.

V and J are TRBV6-5 and TRBJ1-2, with D perhaps TRBD1 (6 bases). Germline loops: CDR1 MNHEY, CDR2 SVGAGI. V was clipped by 5 bases and J by 4 bases, with 17 bases between them. CDR3 length: 15 amino acids. CDR3 region: CASSPRGRFGYGYTF. The CDR3 bases are TGTGCCAGCAGTCCCAGGGGCAGGTTCGGCTATGGCTACACCTTC.

This rearrangement joins TRBV16 to TRBJ2-3; a possible D gene is TRBD1 (5 bases). Trimming cost V 4 bases and J 1 base, with 15 bases left between them. The germline gives CDR1 KGHSY, CDR2 FQNENV. This CDR3 comprises 16 residues. CDR3 sequence: CASSPPTLGGTDTQYF. The CDR3, as DNA: TGTGCCAGCAGCCCACCGACTCTAGGGGGCACAGATACGCAGTATTTT. The complete variable domain, with remaining parts taken from reference TRBV16 and TRBJ2-3, reads GEEVAQTPKHLVRGEGQKAKLYCAPIKGHSYVFWYQQVLKNEFKFLISFQNENVFDETGMPKERFSAKCLPNSPCSLEIQATKLEDSAVYFCASSPPTLGGTDTQYFGPGTRLTVL.

This clonotype was counted a few times. This rearrangement joins TRBV7-2 to TRBJ1-1; D call uncertain. This CDR3 region has 14 residues. Germline V gene data show CDR1 as SGHTA and CDR2 as FQGNSA. V was pared by 5 bases and J by 1 base, with 11 bases between. CDR3 in DNA: TGTGCCAGCAGCCTCACCTATGGGAACACTGAAGCTTTCTTT. Translating gives CASSLTYGNTEAFF.

This clonotype was seen at least ten times. The chain uses TRBV7-8 and TRBJ2-7; D is unclear. This CDR3 comprises 14 residues. Germline lookup yields CDR1 SGHVS and CDR2 FQNEAQ. With 4 bases removed from V and 2 bases from J, the gap between germline ends came to 12 bases. CDR3 DNA: TGTGCCAGCAGCTCCCGGCGTCTAGCCTACGAGCAGTACTTC. Its protein product is CASSSRRLAYEQYF.

V gene TRBV7-9 combines with J gene TRBJ2-3; no definite D call. CDR1 and CDR2 (germline): SEHNR, FQNEAQ (reference sequence). This CDR3 has 15 amino acids. Trimming shortened V by 5 bases and J by 0 bases, and 12 bases separated the two germline ends. The CDR3 loop is CASSIDGFSTDTQYF. Written as DNA, the CDR3 is TGTGCCAGCAGCATAGACGGATTTAGCACAGATACGCAGTATTTT.

The CDR3 DNA is TGTGCCAGCCTCCGGTCGTCAACCTCCTACAATGAGCAGTTCTTC. Translated, it gives CASLRSSTSYNEQFF. This chain links TRBV7-2 with TRBJ2-1; D remains ambiguous. V was cut by 8 bases and J by 0 bases, with 14 bases left in between. The CDR3 contains 15 residues. Germline CDR1 SGHTA, CDR2 FQGNSA.

This chain joins TRBV5-1 and TRBJ2-2; the D call may be TRBD1 or TRBD2 (5 bases each). CDR1 and CDR2 from the germline V gene are SGHRS and YFSETQ. The CDR3 runs 15 residues. Trimming cost V 3 bases and J 2 bases, with 11 bases left between them. The CDR3 DNA sequence: TGCGCCAGCAGCTACGAGGGGTTTAACACCGGGGAGCTGTTTTTT. Protein product: CASSYEGFNTGELFF.

J is TRBJ1-6 and V is TRBV15; D is perhaps TRBD1 (5 bases). The germline V gene has CDR1 LNHNV and CDR2 YYDKDF (reference sequence). V was pared by 0 bases and J by 0 bases, with 12 bases between. The CDR3 sequence is 18 residues long. The CDR3 here is CATSRDRDGSSYNSPLHF. DNA of the CDR3: TGTGCCACCAGCAGAGATCGGGACGGTAGCTCCTATAATTCACCCCTCCACTTT.

The chain couples TRBV20-1 to TRBJ2-1; the D is unclear. V was clipped by 0 bases and J by 4 bases, with 19 bases between them. Germline CDR1 and CDR2: DFQATT and SNEGSKA (reference sequence). The CDR3 spans 17 residues. CDR3 residues: CSARDLRRTYTYNEQFF. The CDR3 nucleotides are TGCAGTGCTAGAGACTTGAGACGAACATATACATACAATGAGCAGTTCTTC.

The chain joins TRBV7-9 to TRBJ1-1; a weak D match, TRBD1 (5 bases). V was shortened by 3 bases and J by 1 base, with 9 bases between the two germline ends. Looked up from germline, CDR1 is SEHNR and CDR2 is FQNEAQ (reference sequence). The CDR3 loop spans 14 amino acids. The CDR3 DNA reads as TGTGCCAGCAGCTTCAAAACAGGGAACACTGAAGCTTTCTTT. Its protein product is CASSFKTGNTEAFF. The variable domain in full, with the rest retrieved from reference TRBV7-9 and TRBJ1-1, is DTGVSQNPRHKITKRGQNVTFRCDPISEHNRLYWYRQTLGQGPEFLTYFQNEAQLEKSRLLSDRFSAERPKGSFSTLEIQRTEQGDSAMYLCASSFKTGNTEAFFGQGTRLTVV.

The CDR3 region is CASSSRRDSTGELFF. Written as DNA, the CDR3 is TGTGCCAGCAGCTCCCGGAGAGACTCTACCGGGGAGCTGTTTTTT. V and J are TRBV7-7 and TRBJ2-2; D unclear. The V gene lost 4 bases and the J gene lost 5 bases, with 14 bases spanning the gap. Germline V lookup: CDR1 SSHAT, CDR2 FNYEAQ (reference sequence). CDR3 length: 15 residues.